Listed below are T cell receptor beta chains from one sample, sequenced in a study of CD8 T cells in ankylosing spondylitis. TCRdb re-analysed the 5' RACE reads in MiXCR, keeping a single row per CDR3 protein. The sample lists more than 100,000 distinct CDR3 sequences, 11% seen once, with around 4.3% in the top ten. The sequenced sample was blood, either unsorted or a sorted T cell fraction (not recorded which). These receptors came from a female donor with ankylosing spondylitis or in good health (not recorded which). The CDR3 runs from the conserved cysteine through the conserved F or W. A D gene is named only where the DNA matches it firmly. Not every row has a clone size; where given, it reads once, few, many or a size class.

j_gene | v_gene | d_gene | abundance | CDR3nt | CDR3aa
TRBJ1-5 | TRBV24-1 | - | many | TGTGCCACCGCCGTGGGGGGACACGAGGCAATCAGCCCCCAGCATTTT | CATAVGGHEAISPQHF
TRBJ2-1 | TRBV24-1 | TRBD2 | many | TGTGCCACCGCCCGGGAGAAAGCGGGGGGAAACCCCTACAATGAGCAGTTCTTC | CATAREKAGGNPYNEQFF
TRBJ2-3 | TRBV3-1 | - | many | TGTGCCAGCAGCTTAACCACAGATACGCAGTATTTT | CASSLTTDTQYF
TRBJ2-5 | TRBV29-1 | - | - | TGCAGCGTTAGAAGAGGGTTTATCCAAGAGACCCAGTACTTC | CSVRRGFIQETQYF
TRBJ2-3 | TRBV5-1 | - | many | TGCGCCAGCAGCTATAGGTGGGATACGCAGTATTTT | CASSYRWDTQYF
TRBJ1-2 | TRBV2 | TRBD1 | few | TGTGCCAGCAGGACCGGGACAGGGATCTATGGCTACACCTTC | CASRTGTGIYGYTF
TRBJ2-7 | TRBV1 | - | many | TGCACCAGCATACAGAGGACACCCTCCTACGAGCAGTACTTC | CTSIQRTPSYEQYF
TRBJ1-5 | TRBV28 | TRBD1 | few | TGTGCCAGCAGTTTGGGAGGCAGGGGGGGCCAGCCCCAGCATTTT | CASSLGGRGGQPQHF
TRBJ2-5 | TRBV10-2 | TRBD2 | few | TGCGCCAGCAGACTAGCGGTTATACAAGAGACCCAGTACTTC | CASRLAVIQETQYF
TRBJ2-3 | TRBV12-3/TRBV12-4 | TRBD1 | - | TGTGCCAGCAAGATGGGCAGGGGGCGTCTGGGCACAGATACGCAGTATTTT | CASKMGRGRLGTDTQYF
TRBJ2-2 | TRBV12-3/TRBV12-4 | TRBD1 | many | TGTGCCAGCAGGTCCGGGACAGGATTTACCGGGGAGCTGTTTTTT | CASRSGTGFTGELFF
TRBJ1-4 | TRBV29-1 | - | many | TGCAGCGGCCGGGACCCACGGGGGATTAATGAAAAACTGTTTTTT | CSGRDPRGINEKLFF
TRBJ2-1 | TRBV7-8 | - | many | TGTGCCAGCAGCTCGACTAGTTACAATGAGCAGTTCTTC | CASSSTSYNEQFF
TRBJ1-2 | TRBV4-1 | - | many | TGCGCCAGCAGCCAAGTGATGGACCGAGAGTACACCTTC | CASSQVMDREYTF
TRBJ1-1 | TRBV30 | TRBD1 | few | TGTGCCTGGAGTGCTGGGGACAGGGCGAGGACTGAAGCTTTCTTT | CAWSAGDRARTEAFF
TRBJ2-7 | TRBV28 | - | many | TGTGCCAGCAGTTTCTCTTACGAGCAGTACTTC | CASSFSYEQYF
TRBJ1-1 | TRBV5-5 | - | many | TGTGCCAGCAACCTAGACAGGTGGGGGAACACTGAAGCTTTCTTT | CASNLDRWGNTEAFF
TRBJ1-5 | TRBV20-1 | - | many | TGCAGTGTCCCTCCGGAGAGGCGAAATCAGCCCCAGCATTTT | CSVPPERRNQPQHF
TRBJ1-3 | TRBV10-2 | - | many | TGCGCCAGCAGCGACGCAGGGGTTGGAAACACCATATATTTT | CASSDAGVGNTIYF
TRBJ2-1 | TRBV5-6 | TRBD2 | - | TGTGCCAGCAGCTTGATAGCGGGGGCAAATGAGCAGTTCTTC | CASSLIAGANEQFF
TRBJ1-2 | TRBV7-9 | - | many | TGTGCCAGCAGCTTAGAGGGGGTGTATGGCTACACCTTC | CASSLEGVYGYTF
TRBJ2-1 | TRBV12-3/TRBV12-4 | - | - | TGTGCCAGCATTCGGGGGAGCTCCTACAATGAGCAGTTCTTC | CASIRGSSYNEQFF
TRBJ2-1 | TRBV11-3 | TRBD1 | - | TGTGCCAGCAGCTTATGGGGGGGACAGGGGGACAATGAGCAGTTCTTC | CASSLWGGQGDNEQFF
TRBJ2-7 | TRBV3-1 | - | many | TGTGCCAGCAGCCAAATACCCGGGGCCCGGGTCGTCCTAAACCAGCAGTACTTC | CASSQIPGARVVLNQQYF
TRBJ2-7 | TRBV5-1 | - | - | TGCGCCAGCAGCCCGGAGGTGTCCTCCTACGAGCAGTACTTC | CASSPEVSSYEQYF
TRBJ2-6 | TRBV7-8 | - | many | TGTGCCAGCAGCTCTTTCATCTCTGGGGCCAACGTCCTGACTTTC | CASSSFISGANVLTF
TRBJ2-5 | TRBV5-1 | - | - | TGCGCCAGCAGCCTAAAAGGTGGGACCCAGTACTTC | CASSLKGGTQYF
TRBJ1-1 | TRBV5-1 | - | few | TGCGCCAGCAGCTATCTGATGAACACTGAAGCTTTCTTT | CASSYLMNTEAFF
TRBJ2-5 | TRBV29-1 | - | many | TGCAGCGTTGCCCCCAGTCGAGGGACCCAGTACTTC | CSVAPSRGTQYF
TRBJ1-1 | TRBV15 | - | many | TGTGCCACCAGCAGCACTTCCTACCCGAGGCGAAACACTGAAGCTTTCTTT | CATSSTSYPRRNTEAFF
TRBJ2-2 | TRBV5-1 | - | - | TGCGCCAGCAGCTTGGGCAGGGCCGACACCGGGGAGCTGTTTTTT | CASSLGRADTGELFF
TRBJ2-4 | TRBV6-1 | - | many | TGTGCCAGCAGCTTCCCGGAGGGGGGGAGGAACATTCAGTACTTC | CASSFPEGGRNIQYF
TRBJ2-7 | TRBV13 | TRBD2 | many | TGTGCCAGCAGTGCCGTCCCCGGGACTACCTCCTACGAGCAGTACTTC | CASSAVPGTTSYEQYF
TRBJ1-5 | TRBV5-8 | TRBD1 | many | TGTGCCAGCAGCTTGGCCCGGACAGGGATGGAGCCCCAGCATTTT | CASSLARTGMEPQHF
TRBJ2-7 | TRBV7-9 | - | many | TGTGCCAGCAGCTTAGCGAATAAGGGGAACGAGCAGTACTTC | CASSLANKGNEQYF
TRBJ1-5 | TRBV20-1 | - | many | TGCAGTGCTAGAGAGGGGGCTAGCAATCAGCCCCAGCATTTT | CSAREGASNQPQHF
TRBJ2-7 | TRBV14 | - | once | TGTGCCAGCAGCCAAGATTATGGGGGAGGCGAGCAGTACTTC | CASSQDYGGGEQYF
TRBJ2-2 | TRBV5-1 | TRBD1 | - | TGCGCCAGCAGGAGGGGGCCGGCGAACACCGGGGAGCTGTTTTTT | CASRRGPANTGELFF
TRBJ2-2 | TRBV7-2 | - | many | TGTGCCAGCAAAGAATGGGCGACCACCGGGGAGCTGTTTTTT | CASKEWATTGELFF
TRBJ1-2 | TRBV28 | TRBD1 | - | TGTGCCAGCAGTTTACGGGACAGGGCCGACTATGGCTACACCTTC | CASSLRDRADYGYTF
TRBJ1-2 | TRBV5-1 | - | many | TGTGCCAGCAGCTTGGACAGTAACTATGGCTACACCTTC | CASSLDSNYGYTF
TRBJ2-6 | TRBV7-2 | - | medium-sized | TGTGCCAGCAGCTTAGGGTCTGGGGCCAACGTCCTGACTTTC | CASSLGSGANVLTF
TRBJ1-4 | TRBV7-2 | - | many | TGTGCCAGCAGCTTAGTGTTCTCCACAACTAATGAAAAACTGTTTTTT | CASSLVFSTTNEKLFF
TRBJ2-2 | TRBV5-1 | - | many | TGCGCCAGCGGTGGAGGAGGAGTCGGGGAGCTGTTTTTT | CASGGGGVGELFF